This T cell receptor (beta chain) derives from a study of T cells after yellow fever vaccination. The germline CDR1 and CDR2 sequences are LGHNA and YSLEER. CDR3 length: 17 residues. V gave up 0 bases and J gave up 0 bases, with 13 bases separating them. Via MiXCR, TCRdb re-called the 5' RACE reads, giving one row per CDR3 protein. This table holds fewer than 650,000 distinct CDR3 sequences, 20% to 25% found once. Sequencing was performed on PBMCs, taken less than 25 days after the first yellow fever vaccination. The sequence came from a man aged 18-30 years who received the YFV17D yellow fever vaccine. This chain joins TRBV4-3 and TRBJ2-3, with D possibly matching TRBD2 (6 bases). The CDR3 DNA reads TGCGCCAGCAGCCAAGATCCGGCGGGGACTAGCACAGATACGCAGTATTTT. It yields the protein CASSQDPAGTSTDTQYF.